The 31 T cell receptor beta chains below were found in one sample sequenced in a study of cytomegalovirus exposure and HLA in healthy donors. The PCR contained 60 Vbeta and 13 Jbeta primers. This table comes from immunoSEQ multiplex PCR, and its TCRdb copy is limited to in-frame clones, with some not included. The data contain about 200,000 clones, around 88% of them singletons. Sequencing was performed on PBMCs. The receptors were gathered from a woman aged 25-40 years in good health and CMV-seronegative.

This chain links TRBV28 with TRBJ2-1; D is possibly TRBD2 (5 bases). CDR1 is MDHEN, CDR2 SYDVKM, per germline. V lost 7 bases, J lost 5 bases, and 15 bases lay in between. This CDR3 is 14 amino acids long. The CDR3 loop is CASTSLGRDNEQFF. For the CDR3, the DNA is TGTGCCAGCACCTCGTTGGGGAGAGACAATGAGCAGTTCTTC.

V and J are TRBV18 and TRBJ2-2; 7 nucleotides line up with TRBD2. Germline V gene lookup returns CDR1 KGHSH and CDR2 LQKENI. The ends lost 2 bases at V and 4 bases at J; junction bases unmatched: 13. This CDR3 region has 18 residues. The CDR3 DNA follows: TGTGCCAGCTCACCAGTCTCCGGGACTACTCGGTTCACCGGGGAGCTGTTTTTT. It yields the protein CASSPVSGTTRFTGELFF.

This clone was detected only once. The chain joins TRBV19 to TRBJ1-1, with TRBD1 as a possible D gene (6 bases). There are 15 residues in the CDR3. The germline V gene encodes CDR1 LNHDA and CDR2 SQIVND (reference sequence). V gave up 5 bases and J gave up 1 base, with 14 bases separating them. The CDR3 DNA sequence: TGTGCCAGTAGTGCCCAGGACAGTCAGAACACTGAAGCTTTCTTT. Translating it yields CASSAQDSQNTEAFF.

This clone was seen a few times. V is TRBV5-1 and J is TRBJ2-6; TRBD1 agrees at 8 bases. The CDR3 runs to 17 residues. Germline CDR1 is SGHRS and CDR2 is YFSETQ. V dropped 2 bases and J dropped 0; count of bases not matched to a gene: 4. CDR3 DNA: TGCGCCAGCAGCTTAGGACAGGGCTCCTCTGGGGCCAACGTCCTGACTTTC. It is translated as CASSLGQGSSGANVLTF.

The chain links TRBV30 to TRBJ2-3; 10 positions agree with TRBD2. The CDR3 extends over 13 amino acids. After removal of 6 bases from V and 6 bases from J, the junction contained 6 bases not matched to a gene. Germline-derived CDR1 and CDR2 are GTSNPN and SVGIG (reference sequence). CDR3 amino acids: CACTSGEADTQYF. CDR3 sequence (DNA): TGTGCCTGCACTAGCGGGGAGGCGGATACGCAGTATTTT.

The V gene is TRBV7-9, the J gene TRBJ2-1; D is ambiguous. Germline CDR1 and CDR2: SEHNR and FQNEAQ (reference sequence). The CDR3 length is 12 residues. The V end was cut by 0 bases, the J end by 6 bases, with 3 bases between. The CDR3 DNA sequence: TGTGCCAGCAGCTTAGCCAGCAATGAGCAGTTCTTC. Protein: CASSLASNEQFF.

The chain joins TRBV5-5 to TRBJ2-1; 9 positions agree with TRBD2. V shed 2 bases and J 4 bases; nucleotides not matched to a gene: 4. The CDR3 spans 15 residues. From germline, CDR1 is SGHKS and CDR2 YYEKEE (reference sequence). DNA of the CDR3: TGTGCCAGCAGCTTACGACTAGCGGAGTACAATGAGCAGTTCTTC. Its protein product is CASSLRLAEYNEQFF.

The chain carries TRBV7-6 and TRBJ2-6, with D unclear. The CDR3 length is 13 residues. Per the germline V gene, CDR1 is SGHVS and CDR2 is FNYEAQ. V gave up 4 bases and J gave up 2 bases, with 3 bases separating them. CDR3 sequence reads: CASSSPGANVLTF. For the CDR3, the DNA is TGTGCCAGCAGCTCTCCTGGGGCCAACGTCCTGACTTTC.

This chain links TRBV6-1 with TRBJ2-2; 10 bases match TRBD2. Germline loops: CDR1 MNHNS, CDR2 SASEGT. The CDR3 contains 16 residues. With V trimmed by 1 base and J by 5 bases, 4 bases remained unmatched. The CDR3 is CASSEGLAGVTGELFF. CDR3 in DNA: TGTGCCAGCAGTGAAGGGCTAGCGGGGGTAACCGGGGAGCTGTTTTTT.

The chain has TRBV6-5 and TRBJ2-1, with 7 bases matching TRBD1. The V segment lost 0 bases and the J segment 5 bases; nucleotides outside the gene matches: 7. Germline lookup yields CDR1 MNHEY and CDR2 SVGAGI. This CDR3 contains 16 residues. The CDR3: CASSYSTGFRNNEQFF. In nucleotides, the CDR3 is TGTGCCAGCAGTTACTCGACAGGGTTTAGAAACAATGAGCAGTTCTTC.

The genes are TRBV9 and TRBJ2-7, with TRBD2 as a possible D gene (5 bases). The CDR3 is 16 residues long. V was cut by 4 bases and J by 2 bases, with 19 bases left in between. The germline V gene has CDR1 SGDLS and CDR2 YYNGEE. The CDR3 DNA is TGTGCCAGCAGCCCCCCGAGGGAGCAGGCTCCCTACGAGCAGTACTTC. It codes for CASSPPREQAPYEQYF.

This chain links TRBV5-6 with TRBJ2-5; 9 nucleotides match TRBD2. Germline V gene sequence: CDR1 SGHDT, CDR2 YYEEEE. J gave up 1 base and V 6 bases, and 10 bases lay outside the gene matches. This CDR3 is built from 16 residues. The CDR3 DNA sequence: TGTGCCAGCACCCCTGCCGCGGGAGGGCTCCAAGAGACCCAGTACTTC. Translated, it gives CASTPAAGGLQETQYF.

The chain joins TRBV5-1 to TRBJ2-3, with 14 bases fitting TRBD2. CDR3 size: 16 residues. Germline V gene lookup returns CDR1 SGHRS and CDR2 YFSETQ. The V gene end was trimmed by 0 bases and the J gene end by 10 bases; junction bases not matched to a gene: 7. The DNA of the CDR3 is TGCGCCAGCAGCTTGGCCGGGACTAGCGGGGGCCGTGCGCAGTATTTT. It encodes CASSLAGTSGGRAQYF.

The CDR3 DNA is TGTGCCAGCAGCCGCAGTGGCTACGAGCAGTACTTC. It translates to CASSRSGYEQYF. The chain employs TRBV11-2 and TRBJ2-7, with unresolved D. This CDR3 has 12 amino acids. CDR1 is SGHAT, CDR2 FQNNGV, per germline. V was shortened by 5 bases and J by 3 bases, with 8 bases between the two germline ends. The complete variable domain, with remaining parts taken from reference TRBV11-2 and TRBJ2-7, reads EAGVAQSPRYKIIEKRQSVAFWCNPISGHATLYWYQQILGQGPKLLIQFQNNGVVDDSQLPKDRFSAERLKGVDSTLKIQPAKLEDSAVYLCASSRSGYEQYFGPGTRLTVT.

The CDR3 protein is CSARGWDTQYF. The CDR3 coding sequence is TGCAGTGCCAGGGGGTGGGATACGCAGTATTTT. The chain recombines TRBV20-1 with TRBJ2-3; 7 bases align to TRBD1. Trimming took 6 bases from V and 6 from J; bases not matched to a gene: 3. The CDR3 runs 11 residues. Germline CDR1 DFQATT, CDR2 SNEGSKA (reference sequence).

The V and J genes are TRBV2 and TRBJ2-7; no reliable D call. V was cut by 5 bases and J by 2 bases, with 16 bases left in between. Germline CDR1 SNHLY, CDR2 FYNNEI. There are 15 residues in the CDR3. The CDR3 sequence is CASSRAQLLTYEQYF. The CDR3 region has the DNA TGTGCCAGCAGTAGAGCTCAACTTTTAACCTACGAGCAGTACTTC.

This clone is a singleton in its sample. The V and J genes are TRBV5-6 and TRBJ2-5; TRBD2 matches at 7 bases. J lost 5 bases, V lost 2 bases, and 15 bases had no gene match. Looked up from germline, CDR1 is SGHDT and CDR2 is YYEEEE. This CDR3 has 17 amino acids. CDR3 coding DNA: TGTGCCAGCAGCTTCCTGGGCGGGAGCCCCGGGACCGAGACCCAGTACTTC. As protein: CASSFLGGSPGTETQYF.

The chain couples TRBV5-3 to TRBJ1-5; TRBD1 might be the D (6 bases). Being an ORF, TRBV5-3 has a function that is uncertain. The CDR3 is 16 residues long. V was pared by 0 bases and J by 6 bases, with 16 bases between. This chain's CDR3 is CARSLGTPGEGQPQHF. Here the CDR3 DNA reads TGTGCCAGAAGCTTGGGGACTCCAGGGGAGGGTCAGCCCCAGCATTTT.

The J gene is TRBJ1-1, the V gene TRBV4-1; D is undetermined. Trimming took off 1 base at V and 3 bases at J, with 12 bases between the two ends. CDR1 and CDR2 from the germline V gene are MGHRA and YSYEKL. The CDR3 loop spans 15 amino acids. CDR3 in amino acids: CASSQGEAVDTEAFF. In DNA form, the CDR3 reads TGCGCCAGCAGCCAAGGAGAGGCGGTTGACACTGAAGCTTTCTTT.

This chain uses TRBV5-6 with TRBJ1-2; weak D call: TRBD1 (5 bases). The CDR3 consists of 13 residues. The V gene's germline CDR1 is SGHDT and CDR2 YYEEEE. The ends were cut back, 0 bases at V and 8 bases at J, with 11 bases in the middle. The CDR3 DNA is TGTGCCAGCAGCTTGGAACAGGTGGGCGGCTACACCTTC. This gives the protein CASSLEQVGGYTF. The full variable domain, completed using reference TRBV5-6 and TRBJ1-2, is DAGVTQSPTHLIKTRGQQVTLRCSPKSGHDTVSWYQQALGQGPQFIFQYYEEEERQRGNFPDRFSGHQFPNYSSELNVNALLLGDSALYLCASSLEQVGGYTFGSGTRLTVV.

The chain carries TRBV11-3 and TRBJ2-2, with D maybe TRBD2 (7 bases). Trimming stripped 1 base from V and 5 bases from J, with 11 bases between. The germline V gene encodes CDR1 SGHNT and CDR2 YENEEA. CDR3 length equals 15 residues. CDR3 nucleotide sequence: TGTGCCAGCAGCTTAGGGACAGCGGGAACCGGGGAGCTGTTTTTT. Its protein product is CASSLGTAGTGELFF.

This clone was observed a few times. The chain links TRBV10-3 to TRBJ2-5; 15 bases align to TRBD2. Germline trimming cut 3 bases from V and 6 bases from J; bases unmatched to any gene: 5. The CDR3 runs to 16 residues. Looked up from germline, CDR1 is ENHRY and CDR2 is SYGVKD. Here the CDR3 reads CAISDPGLAGGKTQYF. DNA for the CDR3: TGTGCCATCAGTGACCCGGGACTAGCGGGAGGAAAGACCCAGTACTTC.

The chain combines TRBV5-4 with TRBJ2-7; TRBD2 matches at 9 bases. V trimming: 0 bases; J trimming: 5 bases; junction bases outside the gene matches: 3. Per the germline V gene, CDR1 is SGHNT and CDR2 is YYREEE (reference sequence). CDR3 size: 14 residues. The CDR3 sequence is CASSLVAGENEQYF. The CDR3 DNA reads TGTGCCAGCAGCTTGGTAGCGGGAGAAAACGAGCAGTACTTC.

The gene calls are TRBV7-6 and TRBJ2-2; tentatively, D is TRBD2 (6 bases). This CDR3 region has 13 residues. CDR1 SGHVS and CDR2 FNYEAQ come from the germline V gene. The ends were cut back, 7 bases at V and 4 bases at J, with 10 bases in the middle. CDR3 amino acids: CASKEGGTGELFF. The CDR3 nucleotides are TGTGCCAGCAAGGAGGGCGGCACCGGGGAGCTGTTTTTT. The complete variable domain, with remaining parts taken from reference TRBV7-6 and TRBJ2-2, reads GAGVSQSPRYKVTKRGQDVALRCDPISGHVSLYWYRQALGQGPEFLTYFNYEAQQDKSGLPNDRFSAERPEGSISTLTIQRTEQRDSAMYRCASKEGGTGELFFGEGSRLTVL.

The CDR3 region is CASSSDRGNQPQHF. The CDR3 region has the DNA TGTGCCAGCAGTTCGGACAGGGGCAATCAGCCCCAGCATTTT. The chain is built from TRBV2 and TRBJ1-5; 8 nucleotides align to TRBD1. The CDR3 consists of 14 residues. With 5 bases clipped from V and 2 bases from J, the junction kept 2 bases outside the gene matches. CDR1 and CDR2 from the germline V gene are SNHLY and FYNNEI.

J is TRBJ2-2 and V is TRBV27; possible D gene TRBD1, 5 bases. CDR1 is MNHEY, CDR2 SMNVEV, per germline (reference sequence). This CDR3 has 16 residues. V lost 4 bases and J 5 bases, leaving 17 bases between the germline ends. DNA of the CDR3: TGTGCCAGCAGTTCCCCGCCAGGGTATTTTACCGGGGAGCTGTTTTTT. This sequence encodes CASSSPPGYFTGELFF.

V and J are TRBV2 and TRBJ2-1, with 8 positions matching TRBD2. The germline CDR1 and CDR2 sequences are SNHLY and FYNNEI. This CDR3 is 16 amino acids long. V trimming: 2 bases; J trimming: 1 base; junction bases outside the gene matches: 4. The CDR3 DNA is TGTGCCAGCAGTGAACCGCTAGCGGGTTCCTACAATGAGCAGTTCTTC. Its translation: CASSEPLAGSYNEQFF.

V gene TRBV7-8 combines with J gene TRBJ2-5; 7 positions match TRBD2. Germline V gene data show CDR1 as SGHVS and CDR2 as FQNEAQ. This CDR3 is built from 15 residues. V lost 1 base and J lost 4; bases outside the gene matches: 6. CDR3 loop: CASSLGGRGGETQYF. In DNA, the CDR3 is TGTGCCAGCAGCTTAGGGGGGAGGGGTGGAGAGACCCAGTACTTC.

The chain employs TRBV29-1 and TRBJ1-2; 8 positions match TRBD1. V was clipped by 1 base and J by 13 bases; unmatched bases: 8. Looked up from germline, CDR1 is SQVTM and CDR2 is ANQGSEA. The CDR3 is 12 amino acids. The CDR3 sequence is CSVEADREWSTF. The CDR3 DNA sequence: TGCAGCGTTGAAGCGGACAGGGAGTGGTCCACCTTC.

This clone has just one count. V gene TRBV19 combines with J gene TRBJ2-1, with a tentative D call TRBD1 (5 bases). The CDR3 has 15 residues. CDR1 LNHDA and CDR2 SQIVND come from the germline V gene (reference sequence). V lost 5 bases, J lost 4 bases, and 15 bases lay in between. The CDR3 nucleotides read TGTGCCAGTAGTTCTGAGACAGCGATATACAATGAGCAGTTCTTC. Protein sequence: CASSSETAIYNEQFF.

The chain employs TRBV5-1 and TRBJ2-1; possible D gene TRBD1, 6 bases. The germline V gene has CDR1 SGHRS and CDR2 YFSETQ. V shed 1 base and J shed 12 bases, with 20 bases lying between them. This CDR3 has 15 residues. DNA of the CDR3: TGCGCCAGCAGCTTGACCGGGGACAACCCGACTGGGCAGTTCTTC. Its protein product is CASSLTGDNPTGQFF.